These 21 T cell receptor beta chains were all obtained from the same sample, sequenced in a study of tumor-infiltrating lymphocytes in primary liver carcinoma. Constant-region priming of around 530 ng total RNA yielded TCR beta cDNA. The TCR beta library was amplified through three nested multiplex PCR rounds in a modified ARM-PCR procedure. The first two PCR rounds used TRBV1-TRBV30 forward primers with a C-beta reverse primer, about 10 cycles each. TCRdb reprocessed the multiplex PCR reads via MiXCR and lists one record per CDR3 protein. The profile shows about 310,000 distinct CDR3 sequences, approximately 58% of them singletons. In addition to blood RNA drawn from unsorted whole blood, germline DNA was extracted. The sequencing input was peripheral blood. These receptors were taken from a woman in her 30s with primary liver carcinoma and hepatitis B virus infection.

V and J are TRBV4-1 and TRBJ2-3; TRBD2 matches at 14 bases. J lost 4 bases, V lost 5 bases, and 5 bases had no gene match. Germline V gene sequence: CDR1 MGHRA, CDR2 YSYEKL. This CDR3 has 16 residues. CDR3 coding DNA: TGCGCCAGCAGCGAGCGACTAGCGGGAGGGCCAGATACGCAGTATTTT. It translates to CASSERLAGGPDTQYF.

On this clonotype itself: A single base separates this from a much larger clone, so it may be a read error. V and J are TRBV5-5 and TRBJ2-4, with TRBD1 as a possible D gene (5 bases). Germline V lookup: CDR1 SGHKS, CDR2 YYEKEE (reference sequence). V shed 8 bases and J shed 3 bases, with 21 bases lying between them. The CDR3 has 16 residues. For the CDR3, the DNA is TGTGCCAGGAGCCGAGCAGGGTTTTTCGACAAAAACATTCAGTACTTC. Translating it yields CARSRAGFFDKNIQYF.

Remarks on this clonotype: A much larger clone differs from this one at a single base, so this may be a read error. The rearrangement links TRBV6-2 or TRBV6-3 to TRBJ1-5, with a tentative D call TRBD1 (6 bases). Germline V gives CDR1 MNHEY, CDR2 SVGEGT. CDR3 size: 14 residues. In DNA form, the CDR3 reads TGTGCCAGCAGTTACTCGAGATCAGGACAGCCCCAGAATTTT. It yields the protein CASSYSRSGQPQNF.

This clonotype was seen repeatedly, ten times or more. This chain joins TRBV6-2 or TRBV6-3 and TRBJ1-2; D uncertain. CDR1 is MNHEY and CDR2 is SVGEGT in the germline V gene. The CDR3 has 14 amino acids. The V end was cut by 5 bases, the J end by 6 bases, with 16 bases between. CDR3 DNA sequence: TGTGCCAGCAGTCCCCGATGGAGCCCCGATGGCTACACCTTC. As protein: CASSPRWSPDGYTF.

The chain employs TRBV7-9 and TRBJ2-1; maybe TRBD2 (6 bases). Per germline, CDR1 SEHNR and CDR2 FQNEAQ (reference sequence). V was pared by 5 bases and J by 4 bases, with 18 bases between. The CDR3 runs 16 residues. CDR3 protein: CASSPIETSQYNEQFF. The CDR3 DNA reads TGTGCCAGCAGCCCGATCGAGACTAGTCAATACAATGAGCAGTTCTTC. The whole variable domain, remainder taken from reference TRBV7-9 and TRBJ2-1, is DTGVSQNPRHKITKRGQNVTFRCDPISEHNRLYWYRQTLGQGPEFLTYFQNEAQLEKSRLLSDRFSAERPKGSFSTLEIQRTEQGDSAMYLCASSPIETSQYNEQFFGPGTRLTVL.

This sequence joins TRBV6-1 and TRBJ1-1, with a tentative D call TRBD1 (5 bases). The V gene's germline CDR1 is MNHNS and CDR2 SASEGT. Trimming stripped 10 bases from V and 7 bases from J, with 22 bases between. The CDR3 has 14 amino acids. CDR3 coding DNA: TGTGCCACCAAAGAAGTTTGGGATAGGGGTGAAGCTTTCTTT. It specifies CATKEVWDRGEAFF.

This clonotype showed up just once. The junction differs from germline at one of its ends, possibly a read error. J is TRBJ2-4 and V is TRBV12-3 or TRBV12-4, with 9 bases identical to TRBD2. This CDR3 region has 15 residues. Here the CDR3 DNA reads TGTGCCAGCAGTTTGACGGGACTAGCCAAAAACATTCTGTACTTC. Translation gives CASSLTGLAKNILYF.

This clonotype was counted between two and nine times. This may be a read error: a much more frequent sequence differs by one nucleotide. The rearrangement uses TRBV11-3 and TRBJ2-7; D is undetermined. The length of the CDR3 is 14 residues. CDR1 and CDR2 (germline): SGHNT, YENEEA. CDR3 nucleotide sequence: TGTGCCAGCACCTTAGGGCGGAGCTTGGGGGAGCAGTACTTC. It is translated as CASTLGRSLGEQYF.

About this clonotype: One junction end does not reproduce the germline sequence, and a read error may be involved. The V call is TRBV7-9, the J call TRBJ1-5, with 7 bases matching TRBD1. The CDR3 is made up of 14 amino acids. Germline V lookup: CDR1 SEHNR, CDR2 FQNEAQ (reference sequence). The chain's CDR3 is CASSLAGGKQPQHF. CDR3 in DNA: TGTGCCAGCAGCTTAGCAGGGGGCAAACAGCCCCAGCATTTT.

On this clonotype: A much larger clone sits a single nucleotide away, making a read error possible. V gene TRBV6-6 combines with J gene TRBJ2-1; the D call may be TRBD1 or TRBD2 (5 bases each). Per germline, CDR1 MNHNY and CDR2 SVGAGI (reference sequence). V shed 4 bases and J shed 6 bases, with 13 bases lying between them. The CDR3 extends over 14 amino acids. For the CDR3, the DNA is TGTGCCAGCAGTTCCTCCACTAGGGGCAATGAGCAGTTCTTC. Encoded protein: CASSSSTRGNEQFF.

This clonotype was found a few times. The chain employs TRBV7-8 and TRBJ2-7; a possible D gene is TRBD2 (5 bases). The V gene's germline CDR1 is SGHVS and CDR2 FQNEAQ. V was pared by 2 bases and J by 7 bases, with 15 bases between. This CDR3 is 14 amino acids long. CDR3 bases: TGTGCCAGCAGCTTACCCTCCTTCCGAGGGGAGCAGTACTTC. This encodes CASSLPSFRGEQYF.

With regard to this clonotype: A much more abundant neighbour one base away suggests this may be a read error. This likely comes from a read error, as the CDR3 has no conserved phenylalanine or tryptophan at its end. This chain links TRBV5-5 with TRBJ2-5; the D is unclear. The CDR3 is made up of 14 amino acids. Germline V gives CDR1 SGHKS, CDR2 YYEKEE (reference sequence). V shed 0 bases and J shed 1 base, with 7 bases lying between them. The CDR3 here is CASSLGGVQETQYL. The CDR3 DNA reads TGTGCCAGCAGCTTGGGAGGCGTCCAAGAGACCCAGTACTTA.

This chain connects TRBV12-5 to TRBJ2-1; D remains ambiguous. Germline CDR1 is LGHNT and CDR2 is FRNRAP. Trimming cost V 7 bases and J 6 bases, with 13 bases left between them. The CDR3 length is 13 residues. The CDR3 sequence is CASVSARGNEQFF. DNA for the CDR3: TGTGCTAGTGTCTCAGCGAGAGGCAATGAGCAGTTCTTC.

The sample holds one count of this clonotype. V gene TRBV24-1 combines with J gene TRBJ2-7; tentative D call: TRBD1 (6 bases). The CDR3 contains 14 residues. Germline V CDR1 and CDR2: KGHDR, SFDVKD. Trimming cost V 4 bases and J 9 bases, with 18 bases left between them. The CDR3 DNA reads as TGTGCCACCAGTGACAGGGGACCGGCGAAGGGGCAGTACTTC. Translated: CATSDRGPAKGQYF.

About this clonotype: The junction and the germline gene differ at one end; a read error may be behind it. The rearrangement uses TRBV28 and TRBJ2-3; D gene unclear. The CDR3 sequence is 12 residues long. Germline V lookup: CDR1 MDHEN, CDR2 SYDVKM. CDR3 nucleotides: TGTGCCAACAGTTTGAGTCGAGATACGCAGTATTTT. Its translation is CANSLSRDTQYF.

Turning to this clonotype: The missing conserved phenylalanine or tryptophan at the end of this CDR3 makes a read error likely. This chain links TRBV12-3 or TRBV12-4 with TRBJ2-1; TRBD2 matches at 13 bases. V lost 6 bases and J lost 9; bases outside the gene matches: 11. The CDR3 contains 16 residues. CDR3 nucleotide sequence: TGTGCCAGCAGCCGATCCACTAGCGGGAGGGCCGGTGAGCAGTTCCCC. Translated, it gives CASSRSTSGRAGEQFP.

This clonotype was seen repeatedly, ten times or more. V gene TRBV4-1 combines with J gene TRBJ1-4; D is uncertain. Trimming removed 0 bases from V and 7 bases from J, with 12 bases in between. The germline CDR1 and CDR2 sequences are MGHRA and YSYEKL. CDR3 length: 15 residues. The CDR3 is CASSQEGQPTEKLFF. The CDR3 bases are TGCGCCAGCAGCCAAGAAGGGCAACCGACTGAAAAACTGTTTTTT.

The J gene is TRBJ2-2, the V gene TRBV5-5, with D possibly being TRBD1 or TRBD2 (5 bases each). In germline, CDR1 is SGHKS, CDR2 YYEKEE (reference sequence). This CDR3 contains 16 residues. V was shortened by 4 bases and J by 1 base, with 14 bases between the two germline ends. CDR3 sequence reads: CASSEGPRLNTGELFF. The CDR3 nucleotides are TGTGCCAGCAGCGAGGGACCGCGCCTGAACACCGGGGAGCTGTTTTTT.

This clonotype was counted at least ten times. The J gene is TRBJ2-4, the V gene TRBV6-1; the D call may be TRBD1 or TRBD2 (5 bases each). The germline CDR1 and CDR2 sequences are MNHNS and SASEGT. V lost 4 bases and J lost 1, with 11 bases in between. The length of the CDR3 is 15 residues. DNA of the CDR3: TGTGCCAGCAGTGGTCGGGGCAAGGCCAAAAACATTCAGTACTTC. Its protein product is CASSGRGKAKNIQYF.

This clonotype was counted at least ten times. The chain links TRBV11-2 to TRBJ1-1; 7 bases are shared with TRBD1. Germline loops: CDR1 SGHAT, CDR2 FQNNGV. The V gene end was trimmed by 5 bases and the J gene end by 9 bases; junction bases not matched to a gene: 9. The CDR3 has 13 amino acids. The CDR3 spells CASSLATGIQAFF. DNA of the CDR3: TGTGCCAGCAGCCTGGCGACAGGGATTCAAGCTTTCTTT.

This clonotype was seen at least ten times. The chain uses TRBV11-3 and TRBJ1-1; weak D call: TRBD1 (5 bases). This CDR3 has 16 residues. The germline V and J ends were trimmed by 5 bases and 0 bases, with 16 bases remaining between them. CDR1 and CDR2 (germline): SGHNT, YENEEA. The CDR3 DNA sequence: TGTGCCAGCAGCCCGAAGTGGGGGGGAATGAACACTGAAGCTTTCTTT. Protein sequence: CASSPKWGGMNTEAFF.